What follows are 3 T cell receptor beta chains derived from one specimen sequenced in a study of CD8 T cells in ankylosing spondylitis. MiXCR, applied by TCRdb to the 5' RACE reads, yields one record per CDR3 protein. Here the sample spans some 350,000 distinct CDR3 sequences, about 15% being singletons. Material for sequencing was blood, either unsorted or a sorted T cell fraction (not recorded which). These receptors originate from a male donor with ankylosing spondylitis or in good health (not recorded which).

The chain is built from TRBV5-1 and TRBJ2-5; 10 nucleotides align to TRBD1. Trimming cost V 4 bases and J 4 bases; bases outside gene matches: 7. The CDR3 contains 15 residues. Looked up from germline, CDR1 is SGHRS and CDR2 is YFSETQ. CDR3 residues: CASSPGTGVGETQYF. Here the CDR3 DNA reads TGCGCCAGCAGCCCCGGGACAGGGGTGGGAGAGACCCAGTACTTC. Looking up the rest from reference TRBV5-1 and TRBJ2-5 gives the full variable domain: KAGVTQTPRYLIKTRGQQVTLSCSPISGHRSVSWYQQTPGQGLQFLFEYFSETQRNKGNFPGRFSGRQFSNSRSEMNVSTLELGDSALYLCASSPGTGVGETQYFGPGTRLLVL.

In its sample, this clonotype was seen a few times. This sequence joins TRBV20-1 and TRBJ2-3; no reliable D call. The CDR3 contains 11 residues. Germline assignment: CDR1 DFQATT and CDR2 SNEGSKA (reference sequence). V shed 6 bases and J shed 0 bases, with 4 bases lying between them. CDR3: CSAGSTDTQYF. CDR3 in DNA: TGCAGTGCGGGGAGCACAGATACGCAGTATTTT.

The chain uses TRBV12-3 or TRBV12-4 and TRBJ2-1; maybe TRBD2 (5 bases). There are 16 residues in the CDR3. V dropped 6 bases and J dropped 0 bases, with 15 bases sitting between them. Here the CDR3 reads CASSWVTRGSYNEQFF. CDR3 DNA: TGTGCCAGCAGCTGGGTCACACGGGGCTCCTACAATGAGCAGTTCTTC.